This entry describes one T cell receptor (beta chain). What it binds is unknown. MiXCR was run by TCRdb on the RT-PCR reads, yielding one entry per CDR3 protein. The table shows around 6,600 distinct CDR3 sequences, with around 84% occurring only once. This sample stems from a study of yellow fever vaccine responses in identical twins. Study outcomes and limitations: Twins reportedly mounted vaccine T cell responses that seemed partly convergent, partly personalized.

This CDR3 region has 11 residues. Trimming shortened V by 3 bases and J by 5 bases, and 8 bases separated the two germline ends. Germline CDR1 and CDR2: SQVTM and ANQGSEA. The chain joins TRBV29-1 to TRBJ2-7; D call uncertain. The sequence came from a woman under 30 who received the yellow fever vaccine. This sample comprised T cells from blood (PBMCs), unsorted or a sorted subset (not recorded which), obtained before or after yellow fever vaccination (not recorded which). The chain's CDR3 is CSVDAANEQYF. DNA for the CDR3: TGCAGCGTTGACGCCGCCAACGAGCAGTACTTC.